Listed here is a single T cell receptor (beta chain). The assay was immunoSEQ multiplex PCR, and TCRdb's table has in-frame clones only and misses some. The repertoire shows tens of thousands of clones; the top ten hold approximately 1.2%. This sample is drawn from a study of T cells in women clearing cervical HPV infection. The TCR comes from a woman between 18 and 69 years old with a cervical HPV16 infection that either progressed to CIN3+ or cleared (not recorded which). Material for sequencing was blood buffy coat.

The sequenced part of the CDR3 DNA is TGTGCCAGCAGCCTGGACAGTGTGATCTCCTACAATGAG. Amino acid sequence: CASSLDSVISYNE. The complete CDR3 reads CASSLDSVISYNEQFF. The chain links TRBV14 to TRBJ2-1; TRBD1 might be the D (6 bases). The sequenced fragment ends 3 residues before the CDR3 boundary, so the rest is inferred from the germline J gene. From germline, CDR1 is SGHDN and CDR2 FVKESK. The CDR3 extends over 16 amino acids. V lost 4 bases and J lost 0, with 13 bases in between.